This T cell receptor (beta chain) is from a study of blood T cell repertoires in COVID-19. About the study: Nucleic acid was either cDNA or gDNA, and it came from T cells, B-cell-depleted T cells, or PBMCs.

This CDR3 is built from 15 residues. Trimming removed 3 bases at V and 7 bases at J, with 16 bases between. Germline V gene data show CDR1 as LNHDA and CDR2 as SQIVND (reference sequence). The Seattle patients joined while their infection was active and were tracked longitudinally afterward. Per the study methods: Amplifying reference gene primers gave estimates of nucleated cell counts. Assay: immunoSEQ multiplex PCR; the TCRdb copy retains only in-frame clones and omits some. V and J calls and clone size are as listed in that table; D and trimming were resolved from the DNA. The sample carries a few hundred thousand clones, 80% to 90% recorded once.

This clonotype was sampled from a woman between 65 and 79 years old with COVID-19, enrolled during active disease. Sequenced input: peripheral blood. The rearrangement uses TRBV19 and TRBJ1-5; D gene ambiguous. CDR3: CASSMSPISGQPQHF. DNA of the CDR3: TGTGCCAGTAGTATGTCGCCGATATCAGGCCAGCCCCAGCATTTT.